A single T cell receptor beta chain is shown here with its context. CDR3 length: 13 residues. The V end was cut by 4 bases, the J end by 10 bases, with 15 bases between. Per the germline V gene, CDR1 is SGHTS and CDR2 is YDEGEE. Per the study methods: Amplification of reference gene primers was used by the study to estimate nucleated cell counts. Sequencing used immunoSEQ multiplex PCR; TCRdb keeps in-frame clones, though not all of them. V, J and clone size reflect that table, while D and trimming were determined from the DNA. Counted here are nearly 25,000 clones, 92% occurring once; the ten biggest clones make up more than 25%. The sample originates from a study of blood T cell repertoires in COVID-19.

The sequencing sample was made of peripheral blood. This TCR was recovered from a man in his sixties or seventies with active COVID-19. V usage is TRBV5-8 and J usage is TRBJ2-1; possible D gene TRBD2, 5 bases. The CDR3 reads CASSLFRGHEQFF. CDR3 nucleotides: TGTGCCAGCAGCCTATTCCGCGGGCACGAGCAGTTCTTC.